This TCR beta chain appears in the sequencing data of a study of blood T cell repertoires in COVID-19. On the study more broadly: Samples representing acute and convalescent COVID-19 were sourced from the United States, Italy and Spain. PBMCs, B-cell-depleted T cells, or T cells provided the cDNA or gDNA that made up the material.

In the original analysis: Counts of nucleated cells, estimated from reference gene primer amplification, were obtained. The method was immunoSEQ multiplex PCR; TCRdb's version includes in-frame clones alone and lacks a portion of them. Clone size and the V and J calls come from that table; the DNA yielded D and trimming. The sample holds more than 200,000 clones; about nine tenths are singletons and the top ten take roughly 2.5%. This CDR3 region has 16 residues. Trimming at V came to 4 bases and at J to 3 bases, leaving 9 bases not matched to a gene. Germline CDR1 is SGHTA and CDR2 is FQGNSA. The sequenced sample consisted of peripheral blood. The rearrangement links TRBV7-2 to TRBJ1-2, with 9 positions matching TRBD1. This sequence originates from a woman aged 60 to 75 with acute or convalescent COVID-19. CDR3 amino acids: CASSSRDRERDYGYTF. CDR3 in DNA: TGTGCCAGCAGCTCCCGGGACAGGGAACGGGACTATGGCTACACCTTC.